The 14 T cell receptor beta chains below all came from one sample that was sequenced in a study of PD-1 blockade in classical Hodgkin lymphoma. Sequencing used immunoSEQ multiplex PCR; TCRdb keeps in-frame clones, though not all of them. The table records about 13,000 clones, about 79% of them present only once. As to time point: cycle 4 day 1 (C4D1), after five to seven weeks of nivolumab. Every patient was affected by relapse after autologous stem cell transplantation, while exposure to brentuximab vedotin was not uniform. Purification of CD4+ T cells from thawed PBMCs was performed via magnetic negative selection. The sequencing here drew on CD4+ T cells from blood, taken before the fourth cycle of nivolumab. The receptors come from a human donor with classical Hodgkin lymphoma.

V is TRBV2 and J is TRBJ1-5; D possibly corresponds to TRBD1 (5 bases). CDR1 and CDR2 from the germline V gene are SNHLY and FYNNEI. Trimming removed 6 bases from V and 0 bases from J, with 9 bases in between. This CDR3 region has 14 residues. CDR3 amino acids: CASRADSSNQPQHF. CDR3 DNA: TGTGCCAGCAGAGCAGACAGTAGCAATCAGCCCCAGCATTTT.

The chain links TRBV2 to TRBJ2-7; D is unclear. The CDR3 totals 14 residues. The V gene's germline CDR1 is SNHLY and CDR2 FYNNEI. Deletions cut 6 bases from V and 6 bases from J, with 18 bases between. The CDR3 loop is CASRLQQTPGEQYF. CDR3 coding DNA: TGTGCCAGCAGGTTACAGCAAACTCCGGGCGAGCAGTACTTC.

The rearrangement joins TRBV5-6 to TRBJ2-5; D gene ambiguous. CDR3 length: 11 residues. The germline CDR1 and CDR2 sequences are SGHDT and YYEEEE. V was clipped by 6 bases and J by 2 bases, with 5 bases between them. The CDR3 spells CASKRQETQYF. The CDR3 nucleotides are TGTGCCAGCAAGAGACAAGAGACCCAGTACTTC.

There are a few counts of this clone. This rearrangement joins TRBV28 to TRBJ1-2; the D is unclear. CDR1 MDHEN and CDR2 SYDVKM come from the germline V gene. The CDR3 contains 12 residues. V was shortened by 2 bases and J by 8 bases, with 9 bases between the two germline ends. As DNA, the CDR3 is TGTGCCAGCAGTTTAGTGGGTCAGGGCTACACCTTC. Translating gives CASSLVGQGYTF.

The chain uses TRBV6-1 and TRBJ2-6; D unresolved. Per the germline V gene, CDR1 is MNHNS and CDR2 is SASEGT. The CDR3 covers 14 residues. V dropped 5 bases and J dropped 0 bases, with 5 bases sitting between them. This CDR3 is CASSLGSGANVLTF. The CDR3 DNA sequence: TGTGCCAGCAGTCTTGGCTCTGGGGCCAACGTCCTGACTTTC.

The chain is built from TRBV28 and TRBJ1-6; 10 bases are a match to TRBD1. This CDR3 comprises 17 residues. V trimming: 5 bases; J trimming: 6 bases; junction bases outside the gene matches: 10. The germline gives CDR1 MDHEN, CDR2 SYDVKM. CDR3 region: CASSPSGTGVFNSPLHF. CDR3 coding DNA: TGTGCCAGCAGTCCCAGTGGGACAGGGGTATTTAATTCACCCCTCCACTTT.

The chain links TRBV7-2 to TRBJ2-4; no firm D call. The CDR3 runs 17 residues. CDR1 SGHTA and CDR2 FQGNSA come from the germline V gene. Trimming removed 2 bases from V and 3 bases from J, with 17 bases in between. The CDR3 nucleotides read TGTGCCAGCAGCTTAAGGCCGGAGCAAAAGGGCAAAAACATTCAGTACTTC. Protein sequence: CASSLRPEQKGKNIQYF.

The CDR3 DNA reads as TGTGCCAGCAGACACGCACAGGGGACCGGGGAGCTGTTTTTT. Residues: CASRHAQGTGELFF. The gene calls are TRBV6-1 and TRBJ2-2, with TRBD1 matching over 7 bases. The germline gives CDR1 MNHNS, CDR2 SASEGT. The junction had 6 bases not matched to a gene; V was cut back by 6 bases and J by 5 bases. CDR3 length: 14 amino acids.

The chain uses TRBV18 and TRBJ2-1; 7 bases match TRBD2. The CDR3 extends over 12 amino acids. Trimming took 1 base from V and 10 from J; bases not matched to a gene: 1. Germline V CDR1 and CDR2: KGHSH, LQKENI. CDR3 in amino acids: CASSPLGGEQFF. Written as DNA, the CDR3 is TGTGCCAGCTCACCACTGGGGGGGGAGCAGTTCTTC. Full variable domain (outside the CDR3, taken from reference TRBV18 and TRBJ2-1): NAGVMQNPRHLVRRRGQEARLRCSPMKGHSHVYWYRQLPEEGLKFMVYLQKENIIDESGMPKERFSAEFPKEGPSILRIQQVVRGDSAAYFCASSPLGGEQFFGPGTRLTVL.

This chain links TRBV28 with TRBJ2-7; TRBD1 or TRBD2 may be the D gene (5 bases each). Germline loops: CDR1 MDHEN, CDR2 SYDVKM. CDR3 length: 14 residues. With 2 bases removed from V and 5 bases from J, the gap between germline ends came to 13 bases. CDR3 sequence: CASSLGGPFNEQYF. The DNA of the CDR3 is TGTGCCAGCAGTTTAGGGGGTCCGTTTAACGAGCAGTACTTC.

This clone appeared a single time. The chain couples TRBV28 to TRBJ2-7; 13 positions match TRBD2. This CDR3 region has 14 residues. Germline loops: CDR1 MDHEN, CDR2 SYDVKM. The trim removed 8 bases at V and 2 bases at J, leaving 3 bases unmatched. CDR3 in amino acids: CASGGLAGPYEQYF. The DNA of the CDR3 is TGTGCCAGCGGGGGACTAGCGGGGCCCTACGAGCAGTACTTC.

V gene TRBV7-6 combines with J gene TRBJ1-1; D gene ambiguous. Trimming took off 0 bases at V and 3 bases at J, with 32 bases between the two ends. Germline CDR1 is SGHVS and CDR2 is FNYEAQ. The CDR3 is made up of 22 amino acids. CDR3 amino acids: CASSLASLSQRATPRRDTEAFF. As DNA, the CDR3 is TGTGCCAGCAGCTTAGCGAGCCTATCCCAGCGGGCCACCCCAAGGAGGGACACTGAAGCTTTCTTT.

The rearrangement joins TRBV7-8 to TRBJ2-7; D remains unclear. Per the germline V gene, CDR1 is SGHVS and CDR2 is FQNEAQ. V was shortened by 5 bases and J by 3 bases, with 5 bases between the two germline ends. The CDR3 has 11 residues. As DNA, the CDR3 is TGTGCCAGCAGCCCCTTCTACGAGCAGTACTTC. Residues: CASSPFYEQYF.

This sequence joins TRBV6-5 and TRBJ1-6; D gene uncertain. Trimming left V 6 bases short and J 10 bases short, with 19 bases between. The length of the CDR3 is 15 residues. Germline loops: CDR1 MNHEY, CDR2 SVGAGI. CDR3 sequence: CASRVLGFNKSPLHF. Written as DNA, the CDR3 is TGTGCCAGCAGGGTACTGGGATTCAACAAATCACCCCTCCACTTT.